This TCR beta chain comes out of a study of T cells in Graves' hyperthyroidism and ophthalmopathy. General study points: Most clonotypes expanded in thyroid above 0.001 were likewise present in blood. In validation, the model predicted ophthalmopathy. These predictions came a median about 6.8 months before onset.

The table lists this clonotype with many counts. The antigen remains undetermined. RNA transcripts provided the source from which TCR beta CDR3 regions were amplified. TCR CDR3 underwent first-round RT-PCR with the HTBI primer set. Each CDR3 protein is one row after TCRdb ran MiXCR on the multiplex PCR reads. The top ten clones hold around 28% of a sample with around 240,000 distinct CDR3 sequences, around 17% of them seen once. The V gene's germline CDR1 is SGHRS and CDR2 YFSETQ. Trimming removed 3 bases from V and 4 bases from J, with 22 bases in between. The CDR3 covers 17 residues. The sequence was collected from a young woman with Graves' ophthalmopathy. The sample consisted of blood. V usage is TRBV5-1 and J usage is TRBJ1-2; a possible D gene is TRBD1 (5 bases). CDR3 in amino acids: CASSSRYRLFSGYGYTF. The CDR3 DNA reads TGCGCCAGCAGCTCCCGGTACAGGCTCTTTTCAGGCTATGGCTACACCTTC. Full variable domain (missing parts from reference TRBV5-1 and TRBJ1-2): KAGVTQTPRYLIKTRGQQVTLSCSPISGHRSVSWYQQTPGQGLQFLFEYFSETQRNKGNFPGRFSGRQFSNSRSEMNVSTLELGDSALYLCASSSRYRLFSGYGYTFGSGTRLTVV.